This T cell receptor (beta chain) is from a study of blood T cells in healthy people across ages. Findings and caveats of the study: Unsorted PBMCs prevented conclusive naive versus antigen-experienced comparison. Both naive CD4+ cell counts and diversity were greater in long-lived donors than in aged donors. Researchers deemed the diversity estimates from one million T cells underestimates.

Turning to this clonotype: Its matching antigen is unknown.

The CDR3 extends over 15 amino acids. Trimming removed 5 bases from V and 7 bases from J; junction bases left unmatched: 10. Primed by a sample-barcoded 5' primer and a J-beta primer mix, a second PCR proceeded for about 6 to 11 cycles. TCRdb independently ran MiXCR on the 5' RACE reads; one entry per CDR3 protein. The sample yields under 1 million distinct CDR3 sequences, approximately 48% seen once. J is TRBJ1-2 and V is TRBV12-3 or TRBV12-4; TRBD1 matches at 10 bases. Sequenced: blood. The origin of this receptor is a man aged 60-69 years in good health. CDR3 protein: CASSASGTGASGYTF. CDR3 DNA sequence: TGTGCCAGCAGTGCCTCCGGGACAGGGGCTTCTGGCTACACCTTC.